The subject of this entry is one T cell receptor (beta chain). The entry originates in a study of blood T cell repertoires in COVID-19. Study in general: Samples taken during acute and convalescent COVID-19 were collected in the United States, Italy and Spain.

In the original workflow: Reference gene primer amplification yielded estimated nucleated cell counts. TCRdb's copy holds only in-frame clones and misses some; the assay was immunoSEQ multiplex PCR. V, J and clone size derive from that table, while D and trimming were established from the DNA sequence. The sample carries approximately 430,000 clones, about nine tenths recorded once. This CDR3 has 15 residues. Unmatched junction bases numbered 4, after V lost 4 bases and J lost 0 bases. CDR1 and CDR2 from the germline V gene are SGHRS and YFSETQ. Sample: peripheral blood. V gene TRBV5-1 combines with J gene TRBJ2-3; 8 bases align to TRBD2. This TCR was sampled from a woman in her 30s with active or convalescent COVID-19. The CDR3 DNA reads as TGCGCCAGCAGCCCCGGGGGGGTAAGCACAGATACGCAGTATTTT. It yields the protein CASSPGGVSTDTQYF.